Below, one T cell receptor beta chain is given with its context. Clones were read by immunoSEQ multiplex PCR, and TCRdb kept only the in-frame ones, dropping some. This sample has about 160,000 clones, with around nine tenths found just once. The CDR3 is made up of 14 amino acids. Trimming pared 3 bases from V and 0 bases from J, leaving 9 bases between. Germline CDR1 and CDR2: MNHEY and SMNVEV (reference sequence). The entry originates in a study of control samples from healthy donors and cancer patients. This chain joins TRBV27 and TRBJ2-7; D could derive from TRBD1 or TRBD2 (5 bases each). The sample comprised blood. The origin of this receptor is a woman between 25 and 40 years old in good health. Here the CDR3 reads CASSLGPISYEQYF. In DNA form, the CDR3 reads TGTGCCAGCAGTTTGGGACCGATCTCCTACGAGCAGTACTTC.